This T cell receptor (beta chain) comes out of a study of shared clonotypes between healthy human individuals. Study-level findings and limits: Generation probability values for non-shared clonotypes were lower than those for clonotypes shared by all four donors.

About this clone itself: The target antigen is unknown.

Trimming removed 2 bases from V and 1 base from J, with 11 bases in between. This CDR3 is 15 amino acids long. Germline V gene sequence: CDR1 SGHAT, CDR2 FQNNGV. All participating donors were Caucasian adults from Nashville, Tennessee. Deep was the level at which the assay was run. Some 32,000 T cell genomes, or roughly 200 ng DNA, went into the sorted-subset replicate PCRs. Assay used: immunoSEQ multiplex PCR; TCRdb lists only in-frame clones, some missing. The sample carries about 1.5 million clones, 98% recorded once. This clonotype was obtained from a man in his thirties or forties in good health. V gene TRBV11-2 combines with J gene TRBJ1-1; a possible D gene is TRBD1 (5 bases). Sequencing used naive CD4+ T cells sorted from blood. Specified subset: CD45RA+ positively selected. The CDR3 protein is CASSLPGPGNTEAFF. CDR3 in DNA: TGTGCCAGCAGCTTACCAGGGCCGGGGAACACTGAAGCTTTCTTT.